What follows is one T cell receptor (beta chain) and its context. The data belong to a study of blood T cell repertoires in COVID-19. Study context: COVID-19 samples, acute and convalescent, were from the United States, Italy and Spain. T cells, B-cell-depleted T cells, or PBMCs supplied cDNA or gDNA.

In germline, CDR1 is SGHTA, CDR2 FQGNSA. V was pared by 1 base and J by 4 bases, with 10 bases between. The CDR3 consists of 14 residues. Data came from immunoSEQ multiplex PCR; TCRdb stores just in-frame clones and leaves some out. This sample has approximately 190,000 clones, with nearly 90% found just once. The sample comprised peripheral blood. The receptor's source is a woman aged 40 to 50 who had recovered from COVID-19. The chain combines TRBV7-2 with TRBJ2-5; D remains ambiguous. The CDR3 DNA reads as TGTGCCAGCAGCTTAGTCCCCCTAGGAGAGACCCAGTACTTC. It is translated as CASSLVPLGETQYF.